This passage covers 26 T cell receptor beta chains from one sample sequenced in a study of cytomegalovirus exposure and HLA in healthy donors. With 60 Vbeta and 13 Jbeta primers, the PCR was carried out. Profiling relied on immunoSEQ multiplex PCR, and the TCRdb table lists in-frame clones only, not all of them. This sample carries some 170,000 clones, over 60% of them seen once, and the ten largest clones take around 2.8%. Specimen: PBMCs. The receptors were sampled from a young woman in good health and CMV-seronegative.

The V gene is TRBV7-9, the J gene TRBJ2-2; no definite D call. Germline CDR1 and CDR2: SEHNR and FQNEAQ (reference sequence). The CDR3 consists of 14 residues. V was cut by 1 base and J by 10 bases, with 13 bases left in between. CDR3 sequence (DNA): TGTGCCAGCAGCTTAGGATCAACGGCGGAGGAGCTGTTTTTT. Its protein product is CASSLGSTAEELFF.

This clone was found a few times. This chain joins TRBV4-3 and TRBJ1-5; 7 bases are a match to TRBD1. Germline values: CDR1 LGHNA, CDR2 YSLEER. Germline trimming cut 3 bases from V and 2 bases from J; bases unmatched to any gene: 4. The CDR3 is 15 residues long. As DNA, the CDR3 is TGCGCCAGCAGCCAGTCCGACAGGGGCAATCAGCCCCAGCATTTT. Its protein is CASSQSDRGNQPQHF.

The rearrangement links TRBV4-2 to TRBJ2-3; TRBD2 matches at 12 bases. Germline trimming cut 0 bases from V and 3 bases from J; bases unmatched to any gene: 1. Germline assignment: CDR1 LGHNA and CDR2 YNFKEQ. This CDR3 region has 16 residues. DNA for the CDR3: TGTGCCAGCAGCCAAGAGACTAGCGGGAGTACAGATACGCAGTATTTT. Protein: CASSQETSGSTDTQYF.

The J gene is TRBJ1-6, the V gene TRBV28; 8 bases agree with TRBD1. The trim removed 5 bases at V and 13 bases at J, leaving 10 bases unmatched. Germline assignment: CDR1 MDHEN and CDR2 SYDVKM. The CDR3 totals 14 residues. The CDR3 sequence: CASSTDRGVYPLHF. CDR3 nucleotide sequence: TGTGCCAGCAGTACTGACAGGGGAGTGTACCCCCTCCACTTT.

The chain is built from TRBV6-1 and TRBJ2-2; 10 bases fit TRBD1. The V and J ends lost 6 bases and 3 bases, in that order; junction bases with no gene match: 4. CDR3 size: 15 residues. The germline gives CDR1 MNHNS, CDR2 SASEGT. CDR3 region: CASRKGTGDTGELFF. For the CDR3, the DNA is TGTGCCAGCAGGAAGGGGACAGGGGACACCGGGGAGCTGTTTTTT.

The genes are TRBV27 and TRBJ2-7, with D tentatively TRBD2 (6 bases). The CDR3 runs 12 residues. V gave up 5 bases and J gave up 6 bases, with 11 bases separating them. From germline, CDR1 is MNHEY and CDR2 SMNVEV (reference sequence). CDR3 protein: CASSLPGGEQYF. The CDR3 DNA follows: TGTGCCAGCAGTCTACCCGGGGGCGAGCAGTACTTC.

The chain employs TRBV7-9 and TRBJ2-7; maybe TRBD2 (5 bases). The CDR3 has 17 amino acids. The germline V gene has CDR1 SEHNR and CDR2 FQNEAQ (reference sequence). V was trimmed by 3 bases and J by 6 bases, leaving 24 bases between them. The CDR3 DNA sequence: TGTGCCAGCAGCTTCCCTGGGGAGTTTCGAGCTGTGGCCGAGCAGTACTTC. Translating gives CASSFPGEFRAVAEQYF.

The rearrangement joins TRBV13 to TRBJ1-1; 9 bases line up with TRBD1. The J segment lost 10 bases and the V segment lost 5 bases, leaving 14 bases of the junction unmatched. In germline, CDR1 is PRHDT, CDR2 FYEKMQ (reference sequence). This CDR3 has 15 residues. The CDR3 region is CASSQNRGLGESAFF. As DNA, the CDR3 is TGTGCCAGCAGCCAAAACAGGGGGCTGGGGGAATCAGCTTTCTTT.

The DNA for the CDR3 is TGTGCCAGCAGCTCGTTGACAGGGTCTTATGGCTACACCTTC. It encodes CASSSLTGSYGYTF. J is TRBJ1-2 and V is TRBV7-2; TRBD1 agrees at 7 bases. Germline V CDR1 and CDR2: SGHTA, FQGNSA. Trimming took 4 bases from V and 5 from J; bases not matched to a gene: 7. CDR3 size: 14 residues.

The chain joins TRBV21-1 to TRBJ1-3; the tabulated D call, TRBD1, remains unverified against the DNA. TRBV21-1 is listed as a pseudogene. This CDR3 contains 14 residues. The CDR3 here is CASTRGQGRNTIYF. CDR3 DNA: TGTGCCAGCACCCGTGGACAGGGGAGAAACACCATATATTTT.

The CDR3 sequence is CASSLVVLPSGRADEQFF. CDR3 coding DNA: TGTGCCAGCAGCTTGGTGGTGTTGCCAAGCGGGAGGGCCGATGAGCAGTTCTTC. The chain has TRBV5-6 and TRBJ2-1; 10 positions match TRBD2. With 0 bases clipped from V and 8 bases from J, the junction kept 14 bases outside the gene matches. The CDR3 is 18 residues long. Germline loops: CDR1 SGHDT, CDR2 YYEEEE.

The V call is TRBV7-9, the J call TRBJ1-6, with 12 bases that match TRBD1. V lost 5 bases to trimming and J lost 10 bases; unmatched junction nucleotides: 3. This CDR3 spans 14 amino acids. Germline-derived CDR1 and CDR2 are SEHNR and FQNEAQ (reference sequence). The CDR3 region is CASSMGQGASPLHF. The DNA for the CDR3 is TGTGCCAGCAGCATGGGACAGGGGGCCTCACCCCTCCACTTT.

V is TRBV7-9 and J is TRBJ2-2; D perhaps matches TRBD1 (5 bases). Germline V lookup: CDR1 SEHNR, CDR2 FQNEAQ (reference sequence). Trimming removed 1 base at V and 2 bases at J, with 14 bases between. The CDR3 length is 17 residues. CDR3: CASSLVMEGANTGELFF. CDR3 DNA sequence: TGTGCCAGCAGCTTAGTAATGGAAGGGGCCAACACCGGGGAGCTGTTTTTT. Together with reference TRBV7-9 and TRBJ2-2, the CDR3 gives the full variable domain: DTGVSQNPRHKITKRGQNVTFRCDPISEHNRLYWYRQTLGQGPEFLTYFQNEAQLEKSRLLSDRFSAERPKGSFSTLEIQRTEQGDSAMYLCASSLVMEGANTGELFFGEGSRLTVL.

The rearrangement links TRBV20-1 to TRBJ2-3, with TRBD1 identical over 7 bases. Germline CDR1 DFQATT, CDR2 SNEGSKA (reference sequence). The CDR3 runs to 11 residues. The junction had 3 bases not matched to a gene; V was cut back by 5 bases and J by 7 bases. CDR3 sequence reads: CSAGDSHTQYF. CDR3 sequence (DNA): TGCAGTGCTGGGGACAGTCATACGCAGTATTTT.

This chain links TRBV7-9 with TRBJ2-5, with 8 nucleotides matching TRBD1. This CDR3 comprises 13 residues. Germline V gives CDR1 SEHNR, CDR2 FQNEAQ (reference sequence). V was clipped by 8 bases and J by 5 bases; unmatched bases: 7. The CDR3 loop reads CASHRGMGETQYF. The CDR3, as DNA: TGTGCCAGCCACAGGGGGATGGGGGAGACCCAGTACTTC.

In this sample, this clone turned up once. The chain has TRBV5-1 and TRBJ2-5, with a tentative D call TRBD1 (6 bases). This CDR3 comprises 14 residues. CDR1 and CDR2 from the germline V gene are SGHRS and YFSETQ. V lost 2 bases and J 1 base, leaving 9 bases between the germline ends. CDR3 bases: TGCGCCAGCAGCTTTCTAGGGGGCCAAGAGACCCAGTACTTC. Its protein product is CASSFLGGQETQYF.

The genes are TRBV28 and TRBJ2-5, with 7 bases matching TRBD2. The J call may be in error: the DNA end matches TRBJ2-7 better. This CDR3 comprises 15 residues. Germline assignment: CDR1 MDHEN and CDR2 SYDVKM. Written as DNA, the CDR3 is TGTGCCAGCAGTCCAACGACTAGCAGGGACTACGAGCAGTACTTC. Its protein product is CASSPTTSRDYEQYF.

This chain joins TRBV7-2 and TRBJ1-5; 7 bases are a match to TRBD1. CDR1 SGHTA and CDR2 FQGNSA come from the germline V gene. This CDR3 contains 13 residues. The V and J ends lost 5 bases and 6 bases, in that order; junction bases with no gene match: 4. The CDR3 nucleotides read TGTGCCAGCAGCGGACAGGTCGTTCAGCCCCAGCATTTT. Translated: CASSGQVVQPQHF.

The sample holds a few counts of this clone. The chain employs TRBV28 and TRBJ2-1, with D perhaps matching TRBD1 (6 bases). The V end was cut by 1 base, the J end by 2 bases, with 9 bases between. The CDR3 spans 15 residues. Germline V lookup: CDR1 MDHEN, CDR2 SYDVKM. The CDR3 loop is CASSLSTGTYNEQFF. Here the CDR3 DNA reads TGTGCCAGCAGTTTATCGACAGGAACCTACAATGAGCAGTTCTTC.

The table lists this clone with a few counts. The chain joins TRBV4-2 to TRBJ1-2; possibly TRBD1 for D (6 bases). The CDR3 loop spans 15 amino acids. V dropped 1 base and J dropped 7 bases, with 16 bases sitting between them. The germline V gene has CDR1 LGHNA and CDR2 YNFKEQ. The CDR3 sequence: CASSQVLAGGGGYTF. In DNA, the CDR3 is TGTGCCAGCAGCCAAGTCTTGGCGGGGGGCGGTGGCTACACCTTC.

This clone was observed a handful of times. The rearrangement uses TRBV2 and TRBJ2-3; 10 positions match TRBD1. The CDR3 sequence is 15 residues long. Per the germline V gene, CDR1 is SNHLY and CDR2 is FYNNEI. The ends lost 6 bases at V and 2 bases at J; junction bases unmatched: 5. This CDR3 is CASRGQGTNTDTQYF. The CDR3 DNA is TGTGCCAGCAGGGGACAGGGGACAAACACAGATACGCAGTATTTT.

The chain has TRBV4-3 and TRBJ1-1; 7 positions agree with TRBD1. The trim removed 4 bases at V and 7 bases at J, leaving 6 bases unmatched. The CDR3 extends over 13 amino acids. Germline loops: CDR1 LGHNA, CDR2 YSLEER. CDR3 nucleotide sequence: TGCGCCAGCAGCCTAAAACAGGGGCATGAAGCTTTCTTT. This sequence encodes CASSLKQGHEAFF.

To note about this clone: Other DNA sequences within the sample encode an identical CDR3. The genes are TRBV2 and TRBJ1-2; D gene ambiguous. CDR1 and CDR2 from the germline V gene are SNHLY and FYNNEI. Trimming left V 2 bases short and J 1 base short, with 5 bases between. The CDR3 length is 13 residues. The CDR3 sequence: CASSERDNYGYTF. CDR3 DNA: TGTGCCAGCAGTGAACGGGATAACTATGGCTACACCTTC.

CDR3 sequence (DNA): TGTGCCAGCAGACCAAGCCTACCTAATCAGCCCCAGCATTTT. Residues: CASRPSLPNQPQHF. The gene calls are TRBV28 and TRBJ1-5; D is unclear. Between the trimmed V and J ends, which lost 6 bases and 4 bases, there was a span of 13 bases. Germline lookup yields CDR1 MDHEN and CDR2 SYDVKM. The CDR3 is made up of 14 amino acids.

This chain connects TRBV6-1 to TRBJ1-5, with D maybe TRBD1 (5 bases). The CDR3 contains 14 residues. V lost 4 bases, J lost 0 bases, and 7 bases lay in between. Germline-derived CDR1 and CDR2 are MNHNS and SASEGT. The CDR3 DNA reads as TGTGCCAGCAGTGGGACAAATAGCAATCAGCCCCAGCATTTT. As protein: CASSGTNSNQPQHF.

CDR3 nucleotides: TGTGCCAGCAGCCCAGCGGGGGAGCTGTTTTTT. Residues: CASSPAGELFF. J is TRBJ2-2 and V is TRBV11-2; no clear D gene. This CDR3 is built from 11 residues. Trimming shortened V by 5 bases and J by 8 bases, and 6 bases separated the two germline ends. The germline V gene encodes CDR1 SGHAT and CDR2 FQNNGV.